This note documents a single T cell receptor (beta chain) sequence. The CDR3 has 13 amino acids. The V segment lost 4 bases and the J segment 2 bases; nucleotides outside the gene matches: 2. Germline CDR1 SGHNT, CDR2 YYREEE (reference sequence). The protocol was immunoSEQ multiplex PCR, while the TCRdb copy is restricted to in-frame clones and leaves out a portion. The sample has tens of thousands of clones, roughly nine tenths seen once. This entry is derived from a study of blood T cell repertoires in COVID-19. The gene calls are TRBV5-4 and TRBJ2-7; TRBD1 matches 8 bases. The sequence was obtained from a human donor in a cohort sampled during active COVID-19. The sample consisted of peripheral blood. CDR3 region: CASSEQGAYEQYF. The CDR3 region has the DNA TGTGCCAGCAGCGAACAGGGGGCCTACGAGCAGTACTTC.